Below are 6 T cell receptor beta chains sequenced from a single sample in a study of blood T cells in healthy people across ages. The use of a sample-barcoded 5' primer and a J-beta primer mix characterized a second PCR of roughly 7 to 11 cycles. Each CDR3 protein gets one entry after TCRdb re-called the 5' RACE reads with MiXCR. The sample includes just under 550,000 distinct CDR3 sequences, about 24% of them seen just once. This sample was shared with a second study, whose subject was T cells of mothers and their children.

The sample taken for sequencing was blood. The origin of the receptors is a boy aged 10-17 years in good health.

The CDR3, as DNA: TGCGCCAGCAGCCAAGATTCCATCACAGGGCCCGATGGCTACACCTTC. Amino acid sequence: CASSQDSITGPDGYTF. The chain employs TRBV4-3 and TRBJ1-2; D possibly corresponds to TRBD1 (6 bases). Trimming stripped 0 bases from V and 6 bases from J, with 17 bases between. Germline CDR1 is LGHNA and CDR2 is YSLEER. The CDR3 loop spans 16 amino acids.

This clonotype occurred a few times. This chain joins TRBV19 and TRBJ2-7; TRBD1 is a possible D gene (6 bases). Germline assignment: CDR1 LNHDA and CDR2 SQIVND (reference sequence). Between the trimmed V and J ends, which lost 3 bases and 2 bases, there was a span of 17 bases. The CDR3 extends over 16 amino acids. The CDR3 sequence: CASSISWGHGTYEQYF. The CDR3, as DNA: TGTGCCAGTAGTATCTCTTGGGGACACGGAACCTACGAGCAGTACTTC.

Many counts were recorded for this clonotype. The genes are TRBV28 and TRBJ1-1; 7 nucleotides align to TRBD1. The germline CDR1 and CDR2 sequences are MDHEN and SYDVKM. This CDR3 comprises 13 residues. With V trimmed by 8 bases and J by 7 bases, 10 bases remained unmatched. CDR3 bases: TGTGCCAGCGATGCAGGGGGGAGTGTTGAAGCTTTCTTT. This translates into CASDAGGSVEAFF.

The chain is built from TRBV11-2 and TRBJ1-1, with a possible D match to TRBD1 (6 bases). The germline V gene encodes CDR1 SGHAT and CDR2 FQNNGV. Deletions cut 5 bases from V and 1 base from J, with 17 bases between. The CDR3 is made up of 16 amino acids. CDR3 amino acids: CASSTGDIIRNTEAFF. The CDR3, as DNA: TGTGCCAGCAGCACCGGGGACATAATAAGGAACACTGAAGCTTTCTTT.

J is TRBJ2-7 and V is TRBV5-1; D tentatively fits TRBD1 or TRBD2 (5 bases each). Trimming pared 0 bases from V and 7 bases from J, leaving 38 bases between. The length of the CDR3 is 22 residues. Germline V gives CDR1 SGHRS, CDR2 YFSETQ. Here the CDR3 DNA reads TGCGCCAGCAGCTTGGCCGGCGTTGGGCACCAGGGCTTACTATCTAGGTCGGGGGAGCAGTACTTC. Protein sequence: CASSLAGVGHQGLLSRSGEQYF. The full variable domain, with the rest looked up from reference TRBV5-1 and TRBJ2-7, is KAGVTQTPRYLIKTRGQQVTLSCSPISGHRSVSWYQQTPGQGLQFLFEYFSETQRNKGNFPGRFSGRQFSNSRSEMNVSTLELGDSALYLCASSLAGVGHQGLLSRSGEQYFGPGTRLTVT.

This sequence joins TRBV7-2 and TRBJ2-4; no clear D gene. This CDR3 is built from 14 residues. Trimming removed 5 bases from V and 1 base from J, with 9 bases in between. Per germline, CDR1 SGHTA and CDR2 FQGNSA. The CDR3 is CASSRMGAKNIQYF. The CDR3 nucleotides read TGTGCCAGCAGCCGGATGGGGGCCAAAAACATTCAGTACTTC.